This T cell receptor (beta chain) was obtained from a study of response to subunit inactivated influenza vaccine. Study findings and constraints: Authors proposed each seasonal influenza vaccination draws in few new T cells.

This clonotype was observed a few times. Its specificity is unknown. One entry per CDR3 protein results from TCRdb running MiXCR on the RT-PCR reads. The profile shows roughly 500,000 distinct CDR3 sequences, approximately 17% of them singletons. V lost 1 base to trimming and J lost 2 bases, with 6 bases between them. The CDR3 is 14 residues long. The receptor's source is a man between 50 and 70 years old who received an inactivated influenza vaccine. The sample was CD4+ T cells sorted from PBMCs, taken roughly 24 months after vaccination. The chain recombines TRBV12-3 or TRBV12-4 with TRBJ1-5; D not resolved. The CDR3, as DNA: TGTGCCAGCAGTTTAGGACGGGGCAATCAGCCCCAGCATTTT. This encodes CASSLGRGNQPQHF.